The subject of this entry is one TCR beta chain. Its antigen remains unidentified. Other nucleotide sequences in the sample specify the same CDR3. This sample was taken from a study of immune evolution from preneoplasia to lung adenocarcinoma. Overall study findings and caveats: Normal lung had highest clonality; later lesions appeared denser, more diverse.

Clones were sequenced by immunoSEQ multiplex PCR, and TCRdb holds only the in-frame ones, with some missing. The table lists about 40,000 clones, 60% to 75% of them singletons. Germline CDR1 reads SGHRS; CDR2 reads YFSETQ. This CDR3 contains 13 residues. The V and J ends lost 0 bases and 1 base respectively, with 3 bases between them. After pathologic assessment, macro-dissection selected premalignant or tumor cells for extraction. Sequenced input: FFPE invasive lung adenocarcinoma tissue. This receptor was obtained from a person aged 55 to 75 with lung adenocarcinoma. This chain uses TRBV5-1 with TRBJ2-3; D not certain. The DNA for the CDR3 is TGCGCCAGCAGCTTGGGTGGCACAGATACGCAGTATTTT. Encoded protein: CASSLGGTDTQYF.